This T cell receptor (beta chain) was observed in a study of blood T cell repertoires in COVID-19. Whole-study context: The samples span acute and convalescent COVID-19 from the United States, Italy and Spain. T cells, B-cell-depleted T cells, or PBMCs provided the cDNA or gDNA that served as material.

Source study methods: Amplification with reference gene primers provided the estimates of nucleated cell counts. Profiling relied on immunoSEQ multiplex PCR, and the TCRdb table lists in-frame clones only, not all of them. D and trimming come from the DNA, and the V and J calls and clone size come from that table. The sample records 200,000 to 250,000 clones, 65% to 90% being singletons. With termini counted, the CDR3 has 16 amino acids. Per germline, CDR1 LGHDT and CDR2 YNNKEL (reference sequence). Turning to this clone: The limits of the CDR3 on the DNA are not certain, so only TCRdb's listed CDR3 is given.

The chain employs TRBV3-1 (or the pseudogene TRBV3-2) and TRBJ1-5; the DNA was not used to check the table's D call, TRBD1. Input material: peripheral blood. The TCR was taken from a woman in her 70s with acute or convalescent COVID-19. CDR3 amino acids: CASSQAGTGRILAQHF.